This TCR beta chain derives from a study of T cells after yellow fever vaccination. Study-level results: Subsequent to the booster, the majority of primary-vaccination clones reappeared (under 98% CD4, approximately 90% CD8).

This clonotype was recorded many times. CDR1 and CDR2 from the germline V gene are MNHEY and SVGEGT. The V gene lost 0 bases and the J gene lost 0 bases, with 6 bases spanning the gap. This CDR3 is 14 amino acids long. A process of 5'RACE template switching, which added a universal primer site and UMIs, was used to make TCR cDNA. TCRdb fed the 5' RACE reads into MiXCR, producing one record per CDR3 protein. Counted here are 30,000 to 35,000 distinct CDR3 sequences, approximately 7% occurring once; the ten biggest clones make up under 25%. The receptor's source is a man between 18 and 29 years old who received the YFV17D yellow fever vaccine. The genes are TRBV6-2 or TRBV6-3 and TRBJ2-7, with a tentative D call TRBD2 (6 bases). The specimen was PBMCs, either bulk or a sorted T-cell subset (CD4+, CD8+, memory, or dextramer-sorted; not recorded which), collected on the day of the first yellow fever vaccination. The CDR3 spells CASSYSTSSYEQYV. For the CDR3, the DNA is TGTGCCAGCAGTTACTCGACTAGCTCCTACGAGCAGTACGTC.